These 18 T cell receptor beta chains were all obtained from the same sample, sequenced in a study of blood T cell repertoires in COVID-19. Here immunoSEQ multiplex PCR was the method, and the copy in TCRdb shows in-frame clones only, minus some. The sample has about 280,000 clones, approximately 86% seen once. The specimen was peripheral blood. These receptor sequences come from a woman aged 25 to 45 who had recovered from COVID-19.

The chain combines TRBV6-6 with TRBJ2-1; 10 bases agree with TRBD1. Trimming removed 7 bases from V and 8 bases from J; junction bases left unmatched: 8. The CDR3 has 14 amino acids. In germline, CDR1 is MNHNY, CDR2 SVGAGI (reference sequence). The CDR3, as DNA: TGTGCCAGCAATGAGGGACAGGGGTTCGATGAGCAGTTCTTC. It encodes CASNEGQGFDEQFF.

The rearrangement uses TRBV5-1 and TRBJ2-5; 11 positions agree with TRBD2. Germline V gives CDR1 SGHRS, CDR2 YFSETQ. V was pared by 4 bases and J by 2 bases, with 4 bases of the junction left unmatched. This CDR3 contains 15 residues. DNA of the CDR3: TGCGCCAGCAGCGCGATAGCGGGAGGGCAAGAGACCCAGTACTTC. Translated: CASSAIAGGQETQYF.

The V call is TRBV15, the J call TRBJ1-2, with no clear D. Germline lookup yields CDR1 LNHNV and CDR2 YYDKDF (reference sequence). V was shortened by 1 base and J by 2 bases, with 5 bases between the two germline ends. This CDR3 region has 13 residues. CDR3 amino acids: CATSRAENYGYTF. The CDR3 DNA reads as TGTGCCACCAGCAGAGCTGAGAACTATGGCTACACCTTC.

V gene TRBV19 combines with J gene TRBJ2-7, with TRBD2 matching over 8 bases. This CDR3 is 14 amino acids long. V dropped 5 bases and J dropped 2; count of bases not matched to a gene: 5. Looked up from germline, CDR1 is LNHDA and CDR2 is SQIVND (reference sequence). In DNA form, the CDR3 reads TGTGCCAGTAGTGGGGCGGGAGGCCCCTACGAGCAGTACTTC. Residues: CASSGAGGPYEQYF.

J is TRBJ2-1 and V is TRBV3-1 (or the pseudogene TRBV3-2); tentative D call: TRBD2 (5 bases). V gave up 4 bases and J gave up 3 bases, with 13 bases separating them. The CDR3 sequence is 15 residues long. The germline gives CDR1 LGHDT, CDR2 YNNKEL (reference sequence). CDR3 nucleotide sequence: TGTGCCAGCAGCCCCATGGCTAGCTTCTACAATGAGCAGTTCTTC. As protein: CASSPMASFYNEQFF.

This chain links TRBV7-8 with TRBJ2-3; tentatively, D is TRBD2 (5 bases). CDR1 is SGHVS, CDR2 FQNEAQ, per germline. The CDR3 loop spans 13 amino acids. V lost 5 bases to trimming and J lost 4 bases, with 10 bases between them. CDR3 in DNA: TGTGCCAGCAGCATTAGCGACGCAGATACGCAGTATTTT. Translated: CASSISDADTQYF.

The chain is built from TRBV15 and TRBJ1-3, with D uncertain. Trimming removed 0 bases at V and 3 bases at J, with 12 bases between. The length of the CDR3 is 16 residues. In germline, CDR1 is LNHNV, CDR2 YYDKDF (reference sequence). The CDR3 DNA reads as TGTGCCACCAGCAGAGATAGAGGGTCCCTTGGAAACACCATATATTTT. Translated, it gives CATSRDRGSLGNTIYF.

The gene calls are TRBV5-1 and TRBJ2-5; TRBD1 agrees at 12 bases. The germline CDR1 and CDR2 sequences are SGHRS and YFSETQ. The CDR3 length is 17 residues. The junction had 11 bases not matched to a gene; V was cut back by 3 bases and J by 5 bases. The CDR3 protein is CASSSRDRGQVGETQYF. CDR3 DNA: TGCGCCAGCAGCTCCCGGGACAGGGGGCAGGTCGGGGAGACCCAGTACTTC.

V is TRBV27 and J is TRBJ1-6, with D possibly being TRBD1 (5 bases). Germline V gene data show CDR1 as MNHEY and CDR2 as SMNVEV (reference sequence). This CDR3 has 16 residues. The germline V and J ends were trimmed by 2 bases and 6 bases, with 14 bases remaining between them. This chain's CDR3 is CASSLRGTSVNSPLHF. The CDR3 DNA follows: TGTGCCAGCAGTTTACGGGGGACCTCTGTTAATTCACCCCTCCACTTT.

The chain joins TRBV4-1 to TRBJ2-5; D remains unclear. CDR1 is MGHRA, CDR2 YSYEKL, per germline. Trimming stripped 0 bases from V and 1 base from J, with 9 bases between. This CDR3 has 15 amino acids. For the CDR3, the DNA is TGCGCCAGCAGCCAAGATCGAGGTACCCAAGAGACCCAGTACTTC. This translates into CASSQDRGTQETQYF.

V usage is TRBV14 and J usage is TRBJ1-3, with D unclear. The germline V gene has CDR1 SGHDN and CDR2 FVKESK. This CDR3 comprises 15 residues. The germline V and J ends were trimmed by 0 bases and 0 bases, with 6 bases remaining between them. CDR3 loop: CASSQDQSSGNTIYF. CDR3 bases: TGTGCCAGCAGCCAAGACCAATCCTCTGGAAACACCATATATTTT.

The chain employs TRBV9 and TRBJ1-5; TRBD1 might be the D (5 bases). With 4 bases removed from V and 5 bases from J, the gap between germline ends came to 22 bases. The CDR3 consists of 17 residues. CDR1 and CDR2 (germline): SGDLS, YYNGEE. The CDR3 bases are TGTGCCAGCAGCCCCGAGGGAGGGGAGGATGGGCATCAGCCCCAGCATTTT. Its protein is CASSPEGGEDGHQPQHF.

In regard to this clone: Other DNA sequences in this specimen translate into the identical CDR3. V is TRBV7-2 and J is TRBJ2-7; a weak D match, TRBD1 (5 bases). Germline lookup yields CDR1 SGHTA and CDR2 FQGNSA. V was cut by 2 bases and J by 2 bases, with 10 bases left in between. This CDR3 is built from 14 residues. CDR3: CASSLRQGPYEQYF. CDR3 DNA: TGTGCCAGCAGCTTAAGGCAGGGCCCCTACGAGCAGTACTTC.

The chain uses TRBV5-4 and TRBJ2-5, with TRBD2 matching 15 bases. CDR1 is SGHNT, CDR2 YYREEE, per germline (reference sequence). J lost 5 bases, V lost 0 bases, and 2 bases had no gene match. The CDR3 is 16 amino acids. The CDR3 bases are TGTGCCAGCAGCTTGGCCGGACTAGCGGGGGGGGAGACCCAGTACTTC. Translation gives CASSLAGLAGGETQYF.

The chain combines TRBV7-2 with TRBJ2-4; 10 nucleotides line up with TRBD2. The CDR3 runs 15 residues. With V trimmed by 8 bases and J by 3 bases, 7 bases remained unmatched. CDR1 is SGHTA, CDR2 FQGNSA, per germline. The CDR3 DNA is TGTGCCAGCGGACTAGCGGAACGGGGCAAAAACATTCAGTACTTC. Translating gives CASGLAERGKNIQYF.

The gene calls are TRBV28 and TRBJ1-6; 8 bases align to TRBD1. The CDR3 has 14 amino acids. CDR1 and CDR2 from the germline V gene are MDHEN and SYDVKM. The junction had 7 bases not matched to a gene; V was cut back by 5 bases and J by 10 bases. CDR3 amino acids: CASSLDRVESPLHF. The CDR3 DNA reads TGTGCCAGCAGTCTGGACAGGGTGGAATCACCCCTCCACTTT. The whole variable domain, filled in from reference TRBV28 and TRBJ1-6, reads DVKVTQSSRYLVKRTGEKVFLECVQDMDHENMFWYRQDPGLGLRLIYFSYDVKMKEKGDIPEGYSVSREKKERFSLILESASTNQTSMYLCASSLDRVESPLHFGNGTRLTVT.

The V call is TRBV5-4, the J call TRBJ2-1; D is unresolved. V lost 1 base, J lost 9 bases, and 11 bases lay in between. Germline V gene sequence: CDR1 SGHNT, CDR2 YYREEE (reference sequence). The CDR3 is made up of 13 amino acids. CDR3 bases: TGTGCCAGCAGCTTGCCCGATACCAGTGAGCAGTTCTTC. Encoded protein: CASSLPDTSEQFF.

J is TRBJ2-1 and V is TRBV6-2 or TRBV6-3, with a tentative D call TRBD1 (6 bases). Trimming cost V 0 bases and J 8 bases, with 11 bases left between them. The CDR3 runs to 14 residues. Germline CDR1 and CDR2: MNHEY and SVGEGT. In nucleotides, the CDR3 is TGTGCCAGCAGTTACTCCCAGGGGCGGGATGAGCAGTTCTTC. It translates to CASSYSQGRDEQFF.